This record looks at one T cell receptor beta chain sequence and its context. It has no known antigen specificity. Within one base of it there is no much larger clone, and no base qualities were kept. This sample was taken from a study of T-cell memory formation after mild COVID-19 (dated by TCRdb to 2020 to 2023). As for the study more broadly: Most TCR sequence clusters were specific to one of the two donors. In two donors, T-cell clones that expanded and contracted after mild COVID-19 were followed by sequencing TCRalpha and TCRbeta repertoires longitudinally. The cohort was made up of two young adult volunteers, one female and one male, who were previously healthy.

Ficoll-Paque density gradient centrifugation was used to isolate PBMCs. Beyond this particular receptor, the publication reports: Some responding clones were found in pre-infection memory, which suggests that pre-existing cross-reactive memory T cells took part in the SARS-CoV-2 response. Contracting CD4+ clones were located mainly in the CM and EM memory subsets, whereas CD8+ clones were found to be enriched in EMRA. The study covered only a couple of mild cases, and larger cohorts including severe cases with pre-infection samples were considered necessary. SARS-CoV-2 specificity of the second-wave clones peaking on day 37 was not confirmed. Clones that contracted from day 15 to 85 showed balanced CD4/CD8 phenotypes, whereas a second wave of clones that expanded from day 15 to 37 leaned towards CD4+.

These reads were obtained on an Illumina NovaSeq 6000. TCRalpha and TCRbeta cDNA libraries were built by 5'RACE with constant-segment primers, adding sample barcodes and unique molecular identifiers. Trizol reagent was used to extract RNA from every sample. Libraries were amplified in two PCR steps, with a second sample barcode and Illumina TruSeq adapters added in the second step. The libraries were sequenced on an Illumina NovaSeq using 2 x 150 bp paired-end reads. The original methods were these. The reads were demultiplexed and collapsed into UMI-guided consensus sequences using migec v1.2.7. Using mixcr v2.1.11, the UMI consensuses were aligned to TRA and TRB V and J templates and assembled into clonotypes. Clonotypes were classified as expanded or contracted when called significant by both edgeR and NoisET, with noise models trained on biological replicates. For edgeR calls, a false discovery rate-adjusted p below 0.01 and a log2 fold-change threshold of 1 were applied. As an exploratory analysis of dynamics, PCA with hierarchical clustering was applied to max-normalized trajectories of the 1000 most abundant clonotypes. The CD4 or CD8 phenotype of responding clones was assigned using the separately sequenced CD4+ and CD8+ repertoires. TCRdb reran the public reads through fastp at Q25 and MiXCR, keeping productive beta chains. Identical CDR3 proteins give one entry, which carries the most common genes and DNA. TCRdb's processing, not the authors', yielded these V and J calls. This sample is represented by hundreds of thousands of distinct CDR3 sequences; roughly 22% of them were singletons. Under 15% of the sample comes from the top ten.

The source material was PBMCs or a T cell subset sorted from them (not recorded which). The TCR was taken from an adult woman who had mild COVID-19 (a few samples of this study predate the infection). The sample titles of this study are shuffled in the database, so cell type and time point are left out; the donor was told from shared clones.

The DNA is TGTGCCAGCAGCCCCCAGGGAGCCTACAATGAGCAGTTCTTC. This encodes CASSPQGAYNEQFF. The chain couples TRBV7-3 to TRBJ2-1; the D gene may be TRBD1 or TRBD2, since each aligns over 5 bases. The junction carries 10 bases between V and J, which are trimmed by 5 bases and 2 bases respectively. The CDR3, from cysteine to phenylalanine, totals 14 residues. The kept DNA is CDR3 alone, 42 bases in frame from the first base. CDR1 SGHTA and CDR2 FQGTGA are derived from the germline V gene.